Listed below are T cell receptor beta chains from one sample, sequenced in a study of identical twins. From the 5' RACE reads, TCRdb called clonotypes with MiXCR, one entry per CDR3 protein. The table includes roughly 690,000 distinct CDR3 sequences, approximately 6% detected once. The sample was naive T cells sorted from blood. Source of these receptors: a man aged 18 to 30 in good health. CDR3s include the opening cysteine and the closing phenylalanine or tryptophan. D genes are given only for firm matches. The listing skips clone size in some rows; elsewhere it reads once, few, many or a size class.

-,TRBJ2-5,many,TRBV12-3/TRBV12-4,CASSLSAETQYF,TGTGCCAGCAGTTTGTCTGCCGAGACCCAGTACTTC
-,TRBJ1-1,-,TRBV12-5,CASGSTSYTEAFF,TGTGCTAGTGGTTCGACCTCGTACACTGAAGCTTTCTTT
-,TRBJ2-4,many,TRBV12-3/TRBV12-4,CASTPPNTYIQYF,TGTGCCAGCACCCCGCCAAATACGTACATTCAGTACTTC
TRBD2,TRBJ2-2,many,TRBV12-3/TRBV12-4,CASSGLAGKRTGELFF,TGTGCCTCCTCCGGACTAGCGGGAAAGCGCACCGGGGAGCTGTTTTTT
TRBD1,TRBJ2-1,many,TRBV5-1,CASSSPNRTGAKNNEQFF,TGCGCCAGCAGCTCCCCGAACCGGACAGGAGCAAAAAACAATGAGCAGTTCTTC
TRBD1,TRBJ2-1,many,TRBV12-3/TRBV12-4,CASSLRGGEYNEQFF,TGTGCCAGCAGTTTAAGAGGGGGCGAATACAATGAGCAGTTCTTC
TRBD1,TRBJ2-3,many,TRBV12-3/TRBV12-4,CASIMGQGADTQYF,TGTGCCAGCATCATGGGACAGGGAGCAGATACGCAGTATTTT
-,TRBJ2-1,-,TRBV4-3,CASSQEGKSGEEEYNEQFF,TGCGCCAGCAGCCAAGAAGGGAAGTCGGGGGAGGAAGAATACAATGAGCAGTTCTTC
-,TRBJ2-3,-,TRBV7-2,CASSLAGETSTDTQYF,TGTGCCAGCAGCTTAGCCGGGGAGACTAGCACAGATACGCAGTATTTT
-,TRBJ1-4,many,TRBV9,CASSVGVAANEKLFF,TGTGCCAGCAGCGTAGGAGTGGCGGCTAATGAAAAACTGTTTTTT
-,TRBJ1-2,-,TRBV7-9,CASSLAAGTDYGYTF,TGTGCCAGCAGCTTAGCGGCAGGGACGGACTATGGCTACACCTTC
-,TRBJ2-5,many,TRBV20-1,CSASRFGSGVQETQYF,TGCAGTGCTAGCCGCTTCGGTAGCGGAGTCCAAGAGACCCAGTACTTC
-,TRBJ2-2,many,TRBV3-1,CASSQSGSRNTGELFF,TGTGCCAGCAGCCAATCAGGGTCGCGGAACACCGGGGAGCTGTTTTTT
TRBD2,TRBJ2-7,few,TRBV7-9,CASSLTGTSGIGHEQYF,TGTGCCAGCAGCCTAACCGGGACTAGCGGGATCGGCCACGAGCAGTACTTC
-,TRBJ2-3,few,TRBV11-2,CASSLVLDGRTDTQYF,TGTGCCAGCAGCTTAGTGCTAGATGGGCGCACAGATACGCAGTATTTT
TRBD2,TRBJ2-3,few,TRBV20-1,CSALTSGRGTDTQYF,TGCAGTGCTCTCACTAGCGGGAGGGGCACAGATACGCAGTATTTT
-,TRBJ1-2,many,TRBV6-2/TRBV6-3,CASGGAYGYTF,TGTGCCAGCGGAGGGGCCTATGGCTACACCTTC
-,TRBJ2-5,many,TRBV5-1,CASSFPGSSGETQYF,TGCGCCAGCAGCTTCCCCGGATCTTCAGGGGAGACCCAGTACTTC
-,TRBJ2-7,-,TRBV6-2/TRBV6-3,CASSYGGSTYEQYF,TGTGCCAGCAGTTACGGCGGCAGTACCTACGAGCAGTACTTC
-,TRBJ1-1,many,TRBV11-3,CASSLDSGEAFF,TGTGCCAGCAGCTTAGATAGCGGAGAAGCTTTCTTT
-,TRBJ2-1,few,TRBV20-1,CSAPKMHLREFAYNEQFF,TGCAGTGCTCCAAAAATGCACCTACGGGAGTTTGCCTACAATGAGCAGTTCTTC
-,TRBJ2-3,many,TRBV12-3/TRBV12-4,CASSPAETQYF,TGTGCCAGCAGTCCCGCCGAAACGCAGTATTTT
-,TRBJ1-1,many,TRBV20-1,CSASSPGTEAFF,TGCAGTGCTTCTTCCCCAGGGACTGAAGCTTTCTTT
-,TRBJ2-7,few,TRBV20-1,CSAPTGSRDEQYF,TGCAGTGCCCCGACAGGTTCTAGAGACGAGCAGTACTTC
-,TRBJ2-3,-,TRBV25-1,CASSAPTPSTDTQYF,TGTGCCAGCAGTGCCCCGACACCTAGCACAGATACGCAGTATTTT
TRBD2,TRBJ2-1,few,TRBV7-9,CASSGRAGADEQFF,TGTGCCAGCAGCGGGAGAGCGGGAGCTGATGAGCAGTTCTTC
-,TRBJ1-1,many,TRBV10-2,CAAYAKGTEAFF,TGCGCCGCCTACGCCAAGGGAACTGAAGCTTTCTTT
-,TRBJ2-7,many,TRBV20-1,CSARYSENLYEQYF,TGCAGTGCTAGATACTCCGAGAACCTCTACGAGCAGTACTTC
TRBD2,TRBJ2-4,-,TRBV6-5,CASSYGLAGAKNIQYF,TGTGCCAGCAGTTACGGGCTAGCGGGAGCCAAAAACATTCAGTACTTC
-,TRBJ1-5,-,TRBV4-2,CASTPRQGEANQPQHF,TGTGCCAGCACCCCAAGGCAGGGAGAAGCCAACCAGCCCCAGCATTTT
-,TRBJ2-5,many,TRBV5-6,CASAPSGRRETQYF,TGTGCCAGTGCCCCGTCGGGGAGGAGAGAGACCCAGTACTTC
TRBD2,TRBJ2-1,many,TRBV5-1,CASRGTSVGNEQFF,TGCGCCAGCAGGGGGACTAGCGTTGGGAATGAGCAGTTCTTC
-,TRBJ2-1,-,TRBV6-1,CASGMGGLYNEQFF,TGTGCCAGCGGGATGGGGGGGCTGTACAATGAGCAGTTCTTC
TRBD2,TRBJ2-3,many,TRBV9,CASSFRWTSGKRGSTDTQYF,TGTGCCAGCAGCTTCCGGTGGACTAGCGGGAAACGGGGGAGCACAGATACGCAGTATTTT
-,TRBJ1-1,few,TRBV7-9,CASSLRADGTEAFF,TGTGCCAGCAGCTTAAGAGCCGACGGCACTGAAGCTTTCTTT
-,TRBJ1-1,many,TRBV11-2,CASSLGHSRRTEAFF,TGTGCCAGCAGCTTAGGTCACTCTCGCCGGACTGAAGCTTTCTTT
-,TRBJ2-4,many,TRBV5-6,CASSLGTGRGFLGNIQYF,TGTGCCAGCAGCTTGGGAACCGGGAGAGGGTTTTTGGGAAACATTCAGTACTTC
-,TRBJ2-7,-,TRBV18,CASSPTGLNYEQYF,TGTGCCAGCTCACCAACAGGGCTAAACTACGAGCAGTACTTC
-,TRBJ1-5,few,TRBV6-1,CASSRGRAGNQPQHF,TGTGCCAGCAGTCGGGGCCGCGCGGGCAATCAGCCCCAGCATTTT
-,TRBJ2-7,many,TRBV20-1,CSASFETTYEQYF,TGCAGTGCTAGCTTTGAGACCACCTACGAGCAGTACTTC
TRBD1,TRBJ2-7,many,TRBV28,CASSLGQGGQYF,TGTGCCAGCAGTTTAGGACAGGGAGGGCAGTACTTC
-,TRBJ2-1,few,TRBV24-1,CATSDLRSSYNEQFF,TGTGCCACCAGTGATTTGAGGAGCTCCTACAATGAGCAGTTCTTC
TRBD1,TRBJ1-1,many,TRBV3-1,CASSPTGYAEAFF,TGTGCCAGCAGCCCGACAGGGTACGCTGAAGCTTTCTTT
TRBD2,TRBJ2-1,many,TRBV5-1,CASMRSGSPNEQFF,TGCGCCAGCATGAGAAGCGGGAGTCCCAATGAGCAGTTCTTC
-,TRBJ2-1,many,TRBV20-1,CSARVVGEQFF,TGCAGTGCTAGAGTGGTGGGTGAGCAGTTCTTC
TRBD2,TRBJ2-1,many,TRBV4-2,CASSQNGGRNNEQFF,TGTGCCAGCAGCCAAAACGGCGGGAGGAACAATGAGCAGTTCTTC
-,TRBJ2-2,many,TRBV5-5,CASSPSIGELFF,TGTGCCAGCAGCCCTTCGATAGGGGAGCTGTTTTTT
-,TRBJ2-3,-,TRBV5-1,CASSLTTGARTDTQYF,TGCGCCAGCAGCTTGACAACGGGGGCGCGTACAGATACGCAGTATTTT
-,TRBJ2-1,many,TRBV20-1,CSALVRATYNEQFF,TGCAGTGCACTGGTCAGAGCTACCTACAATGAGCAGTTCTTC
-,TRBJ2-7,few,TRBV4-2,CASSQDRDNSYEQYF,TGTGCCAGCAGCCAAGACCGGGACAACTCCTACGAGCAGTACTTC
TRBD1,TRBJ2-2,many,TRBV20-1,CSARARGQLNTGELFF,TGCAGTGCTAGAGCGAGGGGGCAGCTTAACACCGGGGAGCTGTTTTTT
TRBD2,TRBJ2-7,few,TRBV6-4,CASNNPPSLAGYEQYF,TGTGCCAGCAACAACCCCCCCTCGCTAGCGGGCTACGAGCAGTACTTC
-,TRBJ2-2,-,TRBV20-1,CSARPMAGPFTGELFF,TGCAGTGCTAGGCCCATGGCCGGACCCTTCACCGGGGAGCTGTTTTTT
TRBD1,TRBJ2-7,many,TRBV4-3,CASSQEARGLLYEQYF,TGCGCCAGCAGCCAAGAGGCCAGGGGGCTCCTATACGAGCAGTACTTC
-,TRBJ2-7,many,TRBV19,CASSAYRDTEQYF,TGTGCCAGTAGTGCCTACCGGGACACCGAGCAGTACTTC
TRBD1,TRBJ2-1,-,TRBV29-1,CSVSGTGVYNEQFF,TGCAGCGTATCGGGGACAGGGGTATACAATGAGCAGTTCTTC
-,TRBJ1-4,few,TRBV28,CASSPYVEKGEKLFF,TGTGCCAGCAGTCCCTATGTGGAGAAGGGTGAAAAACTGTTTTTT